This section outlines one T cell receptor beta chain sequence together with its context. The sample belongs to a study of shared clonotypes between healthy human individuals. Germline V gene sequence: CDR1 MNHEY, CDR2 SVGAGI. This CDR3 is 15 amino acids long. V was pared by 5 bases and J by 3 bases, with 10 bases of the junction left unmatched. Researchers partitioned CD4+ cells into CD45RA+ naive and CD45RA-negative memory subsets. Template for every sorted-subset replicate PCR totaled about 200 ng DNA, roughly 30,000 T cell genomes. Sequencing was performed with immunoSEQ multiplex PCR; in TCRdb, only in-frame clones are kept and a portion is missing. This table has some 2,500,000 clones, under 95% appearing once.

The sequence was collected from a man between 18 and 35 years old in good health. Some clones in this sample may be carry-over from other donors' samples. Source material: naive CD4+ T cells from PBMCs. As for subset: CD45RA+ positively selected. The V gene is TRBV6-5, the J gene TRBJ2-7; 7 bases align to TRBD2. The CDR3 coding sequence is TGTGCCAGCAGTCTATCTAGCGGACTTAGCTACGAGCAGTACTTC. It specifies CASSLSSGLSYEQYF.